These 21 T cell receptor beta chains originate from one sample sequenced in a study of T cells in localized non-small cell lung cancer. Assay: immunoSEQ multiplex PCR; the TCRdb copy retains only in-frame clones and omits some. Here the sample spans 100,000 to 150,000 clones, roughly nine tenths being singletons. The sample in question was peripheral blood, obtained before any cancer treatment. The receptors stem from an older female donor with stage I lung adenocarcinoma.

Only a few counts were recorded for this clone. The chain recombines TRBV2 with TRBJ2-3, with D maybe TRBD2 (6 bases). The CDR3 is 12 residues long. Between the trimmed V and J ends, which lost 7 bases and 4 bases, there was a span of 9 bases. CDR1 and CDR2 (germline): SNHLY, FYNNEI. The CDR3 DNA reads as TGTGCCAGCATGGGACTGGCAGATACGCAGTATTTT. The encoded protein is CASMGLADTQYF.

The chain is built from TRBV28 and TRBJ2-5; 10 bases are a match to TRBD2. After removal of 9 bases from V and 13 bases from J, the junction contained 17 bases not matched to a gene. The CDR3 spans 14 residues. CDR1 and CDR2 from the germline V gene are MDHEN and SYDVKM. CDR3: CASFSSGSGESRYF. CDR3 coding DNA: TGTGCCAGTTTTTCTAGCGGGAGTGGAGAAAGTAGGTACTTC.

This clone was detected once. The genes are TRBV2 and TRBJ2-7; TRBD1 is a possible D gene (5 bases). CDR1 is SNHLY, CDR2 FYNNEI, per germline. V was shortened by 3 bases and J by 3 bases, with 15 bases between the two germline ends. The CDR3 extends over 15 amino acids. CDR3 in DNA: TGTGCCAGCAGTGAGGGCGGCAGGGCGATCTACGAGCAGTACTTC. Amino acid sequence: CASSEGGRAIYEQYF.

The chain couples TRBV6-5 to TRBJ2-5; possibly TRBD1 or TRBD2 for D (5 bases each). The CDR3 is 16 amino acids. CDR1 is MNHEY, CDR2 SVGAGI, per germline. Trimming took 2 bases from V and 7 from J, leaving 20 bases between them. DNA of the CDR3: TGTGCCAGCAGTTACACGGTGGGGACGGGTGTGGGGACCCAGTACTTC. It encodes CASSYTVGTGVGTQYF.

The CDR3 protein is CASRRGPDEQFF. Here the CDR3 DNA reads TGTGCCAGCAGACGCGGACCGGATGAGCAGTTCTTC. J is TRBJ2-1 and V is TRBV5-6; no definite D call. V gave up 5 bases and J gave up 8 bases, with 11 bases separating them. Germline assignment: CDR1 SGHDT and CDR2 YYEEEE. The CDR3 has 12 amino acids.

The chain employs TRBV28 and TRBJ2-7; perhaps TRBD2 as D (5 bases). The CDR3 length is 14 residues. Germline V lookup: CDR1 MDHEN, CDR2 SYDVKM. Deletions cut 10 bases from V and 3 bases from J, with 19 bases between. This chain's CDR3 is CAIAPRRVNYEQYF. DNA of the CDR3: TGTGCCATAGCCCCCCGGCGGGTGAACTACGAGCAGTACTTC.

This chain joins TRBV28 and TRBJ1-2; 8 nucleotides match TRBD1. The J segment lost 7 bases and the V segment lost 3 bases, leaving 4 bases of the junction unmatched. The germline V gene has CDR1 MDHEN and CDR2 SYDVKM. The CDR3 consists of 13 residues. CDR3 bases: TGTGCCAGCAGTTTCCGCAGGGGGCTTGGCTACACCTTC. Translation gives CASSFRRGLGYTF.

This clone was recorded a few times. The J gene is TRBJ2-3, the V gene TRBV15, with TRBD2 matching over 9 bases. Germline CDR1 LNHNV, CDR2 YYDKDF (reference sequence). V lost 6 bases, J lost 5 bases, and 9 bases stayed unmatched. The CDR3 loop spans 15 amino acids. CDR3 DNA sequence: TGTGCCACCAGTAAGTTAGCGGGAGCCGGAGATACGCAGTATTTT. This sequence encodes CATSKLAGAGDTQYF.

V gene TRBV7-3 combines with J gene TRBJ2-1; D is possibly TRBD2 (6 bases). The germline gives CDR1 SGHTA, CDR2 FQGTGA. V lost 5 bases and J 5 bases, leaving 16 bases between the germline ends. The CDR3 is 15 residues long. CDR3 sequence: CASSKTSSTNNEQFF. The DNA of the CDR3 is TGTGCCAGCAGCAAGACTAGTTCAACAAACAATGAGCAGTTCTTC.

This chain links TRBV19 with TRBJ1-5; TRBD1 aligns across 7 bases. Trimming at V came to 6 bases and at J to 0 bases, leaving 2 bases not matched to a gene. Germline values: CDR1 LNHDA, CDR2 SQIVND (reference sequence). This CDR3 is 14 amino acids long. In DNA form, the CDR3 reads TGTGCCAGTAGGACAGGGTATAGCAATCAGCCCCAGCATTTT. This sequence encodes CASRTGYSNQPQHF. Full variable domain (outside the CDR3, taken from reference TRBV19 and TRBJ1-5): DGGITQSPKYLFRKEGQNVTLSCEQNLNHDAMYWYRQDPGQGLRLIYYSQIVNDFQKGDIAEGYSVSREKKESFPLTVTSAQKNPTAFYLCASRTGYSNQPQHFGDGTRLSIL.

The chain combines TRBV5-6 with TRBJ2-7, with 9 positions matching TRBD2. Germline values: CDR1 SGHDT, CDR2 YYEEEE. The CDR3 has 15 amino acids. V shed 2 bases, J shed 3 bases, and the junction held 6 bases outside the gene matches. CDR3 residues: CASSFRLAEYYEQYF. The CDR3 DNA is TGTGCCAGCAGCTTTAGACTAGCGGAATACTACGAGCAGTACTTC. The entire variable domain, with the rest obtained from reference TRBV5-6 and TRBJ2-7, is as follows: DAGVTQSPTHLIKTRGQQVTLRCSPKSGHDTVSWYQQALGQGPQFIFQYYEEEERQRGNFPDRFSGHQFPNYSSELNVNALLLGDSALYLCASSFRLAEYYEQYFGPGTRLTVT.

This chain links TRBV6-5 with TRBJ1-6, with D perhaps matching TRBD1 (5 bases). This CDR3 region has 12 residues. V dropped 6 bases and J dropped 7 bases, with 7 bases sitting between them. Germline values: CDR1 MNHEY, CDR2 SVGAGI. The CDR3 DNA reads TGTGCCAGCAGGAGGGGAAATTCACCCCTCCACTTT. As protein: CASRRGNSPLHF.

The genes are TRBV10-3 and TRBJ2-3; tentative D call: TRBD1 (6 bases). The length of the CDR3 is 14 residues. Trimming shortened V by 4 bases and J by 5 bases, and 13 bases separated the two germline ends. CDR1 and CDR2 (germline): ENHRY, SYGVKD. CDR3 bases: TGTGCCATCAGTGGAGGACAGTCAGGAGATACGCAGTATTTT. Translated, it gives CAISGGQSGDTQYF.

The J gene is TRBJ2-4, the V gene TRBV5-1; TRBD1 or TRBD2 may be the D gene (5 bases each). The CDR3 is 18 amino acids. V was pared by 0 bases and J by 0 bases, with 16 bases between. Per germline, CDR1 SGHRS and CDR2 YFSETQ. The CDR3 DNA reads TGCGCCAGCAGCTTGGTTCAAGGGGTCGGACTAGCCAAAAACATTCAGTACTTC. This gives the protein CASSLVQGVGLAKNIQYF.

The chain couples TRBV2 to TRBJ2-2, with a weak D call TRBD1 (7 bases). In germline, CDR1 is SNHLY, CDR2 FYNNEI. The CDR3 sequence is 16 residues long. V lost 0 bases and J lost 3, with 11 bases in between. The CDR3, as DNA: TGTGCCAGCAGTGAAGCGGCAGGGGGGTACACCGGGGAGCTGTTTTTT. Its translation is CASSEAAGGYTGELFF.

The chain combines TRBV28 with TRBJ2-1, with D perhaps TRBD1 (5 bases). Between the trimmed V and J ends, which lost 8 bases and 2 bases, there was a span of 13 bases. The CDR3 has 14 amino acids. The germline gives CDR1 MDHEN, CDR2 SYDVKM. Written as DNA, the CDR3 is TGTGCCAGCGGAACCTCAGGGCCCTACAATGAGCAGTTCTTC. This encodes CASGTSGPYNEQFF.

CDR3 loop: CASSGQMNTEAFF. In nucleotides, the CDR3 is TGTGCCAGCAGTGGTCAGATGAACACTGAAGCTTTCTTT. The rearrangement links TRBV6-1 to TRBJ1-1; D gene unclear. The CDR3 loop spans 13 amino acids. Trimming pared 4 bases from V and 0 bases from J, leaving 6 bases between. Germline CDR1 and CDR2: MNHNS and SASEGT.

The V and J genes are TRBV11-2 and TRBJ2-7, with D possibly being TRBD1 (6 bases). This CDR3 has 15 residues. Deletions cut 5 bases from V and 2 bases from J, with 16 bases between. Germline CDR1 reads SGHAT; CDR2 reads FQNNGV. Written as DNA, the CDR3 is TGTGCCAGCAGCGCCCAACAGGGTAGGACCTACGAGCAGTACTTC. Its protein product is CASSAQQGRTYEQYF.

The rearrangement links TRBV28 to TRBJ2-5, with D perhaps matching TRBD2 (5 bases). V gave up 3 bases and J gave up 5 bases, with 13 bases separating them. Germline V gene sequence: CDR1 MDHEN, CDR2 SYDVKM. CDR3 length equals 14 residues. The DNA of the CDR3 is TGTGCCAGCAGTTTTTCCGGGATGGGCGAGACCCAGTACTTC. Encoded protein: CASSFSGMGETQYF.

This chain uses TRBV18 with TRBJ2-7; 9 bases line up with TRBD2. CDR1 is KGHSH and CDR2 is LQKENI in the germline V gene. CDR3 length: 13 residues. The ends lost 3 bases at V and 7 bases at J; junction bases unmatched: 4. The CDR3 reads CASSPGLAQEQYF. CDR3 nucleotides: TGTGCCAGCTCACCCGGACTAGCGCAAGAGCAGTACTTC.

V is TRBV28 and J is TRBJ2-1, with 12 bases matching TRBD2. CDR3 length: 14 residues. Germline V gene lookup returns CDR1 MDHEN and CDR2 SYDVKM. After removal of 7 bases from V and 7 bases from J, the junction contained 5 bases not matched to a gene. CDR3 DNA: TGTGCCAGCACCCTAGCGGGAGGGGGGAATGAGCAGTTCTTC. It specifies CASTLAGGGNEQFF.